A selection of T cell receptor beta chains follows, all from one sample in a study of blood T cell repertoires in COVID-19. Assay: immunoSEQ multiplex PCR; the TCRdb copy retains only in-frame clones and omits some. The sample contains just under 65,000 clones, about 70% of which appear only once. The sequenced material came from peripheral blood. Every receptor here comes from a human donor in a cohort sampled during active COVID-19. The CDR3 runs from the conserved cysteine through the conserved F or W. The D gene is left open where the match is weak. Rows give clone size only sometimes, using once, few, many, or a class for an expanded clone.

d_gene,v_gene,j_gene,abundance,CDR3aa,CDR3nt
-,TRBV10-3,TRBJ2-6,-,CAISADISGANVLTF,TGTGCCATCAGTGCTGACATCTCTGGGGCCAACGTCCTGACTTTC
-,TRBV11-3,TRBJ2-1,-,CASSLVAGSYNEQFF,TGTGCCAGCAGCTTAGTCGCGGGGTCCTACAATGAGCAGTTCTTC
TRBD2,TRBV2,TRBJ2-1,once,CASRGLAGGPYDEQFF,TGTGCCAGCAGGGGACTAGCGGGGGGGCCTTATGATGAGCAGTTCTTC
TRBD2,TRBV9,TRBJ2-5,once,CASSVGGGNQETQYF,TGTGCCAGCAGCGTTGGGGGGGGAAACCAAGAGACCCAGTACTTC
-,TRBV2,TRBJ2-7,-,CASSALYEQYF,TGTGCCAGCAGCGCACTCTACGAGCAGTACTTC
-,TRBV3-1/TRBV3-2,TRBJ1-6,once,CASSQDMGKIGFYNSPLHF,TGTGCCAGCAGCCAAGATATGGGCAAAATAGGATTCTATAATTCACCCCTCCACTTT
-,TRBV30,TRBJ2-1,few,CAWSVRGNEQFF,TGTGCCTGGAGTGTACGGGGCAATGAGCAGTTCTTC
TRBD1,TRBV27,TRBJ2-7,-,CASRTTPGQTYEQYF,TGTGCCAGCAGGACCACCCCGGGACAGACCTACGAGCAGTACTTC
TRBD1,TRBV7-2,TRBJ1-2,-,CASSTRQGANYGYTF,TGTGCCAGCAGCACTCGACAGGGCGCCAACTATGGCTACACCTTC
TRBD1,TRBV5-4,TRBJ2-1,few,CASSGGQGAYNEQFF,TGTGCCAGCAGCGGGGGACAGGGGGCCTACAATGAGCAGTTCTTC
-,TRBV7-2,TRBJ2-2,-,CASSRLPGTGELFF,TGTGCCAGCAGCAGACTCCCCGGCACCGGGGAGCTGTTTTTT
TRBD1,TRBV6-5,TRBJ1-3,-,CASTVQGDPGNTIYF,TGTGCCAGCACCGTCCAGGGGGATCCTGGAAACACCATATATTTT
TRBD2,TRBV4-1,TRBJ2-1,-,CASTPRRSGGLNNEQFF,TGCGCCAGCACTCCGAGGCGTAGCGGGGGCCTCAACAATGAGCAGTTCTTC
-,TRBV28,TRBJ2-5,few,CASSSYRTGQRYSQYF,TGTGCCAGCAGTTCCTACAGAACGGGACAACGGTATTCCCAGTACTTC
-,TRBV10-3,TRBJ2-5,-,CAISDGAGNQETQYF,TGTGCCATCAGTGACGGCGCGGGGAACCAAGAGACCCAGTACTTC
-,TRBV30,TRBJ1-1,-,CAWTGWGVNTEAFF,TGTGCCTGGACCGGTTGGGGCGTGAACACTGAAGCTTTCTTT
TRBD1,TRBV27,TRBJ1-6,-,CASSPSGQGLISPLHF,TGTGCCAGCAGTCCCTCGGGACAGGGGTTAATATCACCCCTCCACTTT
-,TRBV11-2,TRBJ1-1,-,CASSRQRQEAFF,TGTGCCAGCAGCCGACAGAGGCAAGAAGCTTTCTTT
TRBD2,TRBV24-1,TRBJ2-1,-,CATSDPGLPNNEQFF,TGTGCCACCAGTGATCCGGGACTACCGAACAATGAGCAGTTCTTC
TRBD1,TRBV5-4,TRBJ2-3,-,CASSLGDRNTDTQYF,TGTGCCAGCAGCTTGGGGGACAGGAACACAGATACGCAGTATTTT
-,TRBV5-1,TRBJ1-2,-,CASSLDPGIGGYTF,TGCGCCAGCAGCTTGGACCCAGGTATAGGTGGCTACACCTTC
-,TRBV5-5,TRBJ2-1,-,CASSLEEGRNEQFF,TGTGCCAGCAGCTTGGAGGAGGGTCGGAATGAGCAGTTCTTC
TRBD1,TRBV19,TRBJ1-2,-,CATAGTGADYTF,TGTGCCACTGCCGGGACAGGGGCCGACTACACCTTC
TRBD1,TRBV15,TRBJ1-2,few,CATSPFRQGGGGYTF,TGTGCCACCAGCCCATTCCGACAGGGGGGGGGTGGCTACACCTTC
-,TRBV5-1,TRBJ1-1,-,CASSLMTGVNTEAFF,TGCGCCAGCAGCTTAATGACAGGCGTTAACACTGAAGCTTTCTTT
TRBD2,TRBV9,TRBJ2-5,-,CASSALAGPETQYF,TGTGCCAGCAGCGCCCTAGCGGGGCCGGAGACCCAGTACTTC
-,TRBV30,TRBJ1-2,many,CAWSVPSGGGKVGYTF,TGTGCCTGGAGTGTTCCCTCCGGGGGAGGAAAGGTTGGCTACACCTTC
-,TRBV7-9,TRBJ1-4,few,CASSAKTGSNEKLFF,TGTGCCAGCAGCGCTAAAACAGGGTCTAATGAAAAACTGTTTTTT
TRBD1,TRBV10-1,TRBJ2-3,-,CASSELGTGDSTDTQYF,TGCGCCAGCAGTGAGTTGGGGACAGGGGATAGCACAGATACGCAGTATTTT
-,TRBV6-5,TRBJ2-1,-,CASSPSAGATQAFF,TGTGCCAGCAGTCCCTCGGCGGGGGCCACGCAGGCGTTCTTC
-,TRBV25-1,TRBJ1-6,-,CASSEYEQANSPLHF,TGTGCCAGCAGTGAATATGAACAGGCTAATTCACCCCTCCACTTT
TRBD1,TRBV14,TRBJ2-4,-,CASSSSRTGGNIQYF,TGTGCCAGCAGCTCAAGCAGGACAGGGGGAAACATTCAGTACTTC
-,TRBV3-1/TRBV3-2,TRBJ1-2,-,CASSQVRDSRSGYTF,TGTGCCAGCAGCCAAGTCCGGGACTCCAGGAGCGGCTACACCTTC
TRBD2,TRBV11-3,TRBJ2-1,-,CASSPDGGRAYNEQFF,TGTGCCAGCAGCCCAGATGGTGGGAGGGCCTACAATGAGCAGTTCTTC
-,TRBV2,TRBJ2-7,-,CASKGEGRSPYEQYF,TGTGCCAGCAAGGGGGAGGGACGAAGCCCCTACGAGCAGTACTTC
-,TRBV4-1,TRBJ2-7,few,CASSQDVQGSVHEQYF,TGCGCCAGCAGCCAAGATGTACAGGGATCGGTCCACGAGCAGTACTTC